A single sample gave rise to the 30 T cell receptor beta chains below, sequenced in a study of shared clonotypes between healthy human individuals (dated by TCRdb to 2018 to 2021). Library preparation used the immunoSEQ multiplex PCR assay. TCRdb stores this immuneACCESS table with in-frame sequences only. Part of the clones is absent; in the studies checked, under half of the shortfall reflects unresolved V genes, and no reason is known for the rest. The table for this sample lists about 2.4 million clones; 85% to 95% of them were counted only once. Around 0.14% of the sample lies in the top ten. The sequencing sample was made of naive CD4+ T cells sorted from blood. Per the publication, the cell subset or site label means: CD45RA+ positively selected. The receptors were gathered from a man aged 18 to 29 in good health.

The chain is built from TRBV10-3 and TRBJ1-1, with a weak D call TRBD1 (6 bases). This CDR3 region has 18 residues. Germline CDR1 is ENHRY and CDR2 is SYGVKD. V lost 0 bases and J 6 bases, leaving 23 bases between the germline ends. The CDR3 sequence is CAISESIGLGGARPEAFF. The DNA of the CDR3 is TGTGCCATCAGTGAGTCGATTGGTCTGGGGGGCGCCAGGCCTGAAGCTTTCTTT.

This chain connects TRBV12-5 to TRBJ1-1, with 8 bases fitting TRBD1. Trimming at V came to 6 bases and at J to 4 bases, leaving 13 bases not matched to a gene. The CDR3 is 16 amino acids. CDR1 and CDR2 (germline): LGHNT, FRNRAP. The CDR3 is CASGPKGTGLSTEAFF. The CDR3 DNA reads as TGTGCTAGTGGCCCGAAGGGGACAGGCCTGAGCACTGAAGCTTTCTTT. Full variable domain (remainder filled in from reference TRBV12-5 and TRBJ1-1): DARVTQTPRHKVTEMGQEVTMRCQPILGHNTVFWYRQTMMQGLELLAYFRNRAPLDDSGMPKDRFSAEMPDATLATLKIQPSEPRDSAVYFCASGPKGTGLSTEAFFGQGTRLTVV.

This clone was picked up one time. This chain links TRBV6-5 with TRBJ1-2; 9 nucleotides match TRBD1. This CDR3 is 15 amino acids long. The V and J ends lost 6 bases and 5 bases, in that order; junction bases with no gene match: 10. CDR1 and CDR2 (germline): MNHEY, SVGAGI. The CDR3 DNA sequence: TGTGCCAGCAGCGCCGGAGGGACAGGGTTTTATGGCTACACCTTC. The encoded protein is CASSAGGTGFYGYTF.

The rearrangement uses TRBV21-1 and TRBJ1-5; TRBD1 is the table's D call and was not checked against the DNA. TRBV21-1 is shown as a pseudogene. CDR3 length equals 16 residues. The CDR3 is CASRIRLHWHHQPQHF. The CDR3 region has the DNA TGTGCCAGCAGAATTCGATTACATTGGCATCATCAGCCCCAGCATTTT.

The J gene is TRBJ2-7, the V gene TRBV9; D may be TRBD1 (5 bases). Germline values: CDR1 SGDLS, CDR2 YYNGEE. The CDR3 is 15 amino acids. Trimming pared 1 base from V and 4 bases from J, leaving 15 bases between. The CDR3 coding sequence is TGTGCCAGCAGCGTATCGGCAGGGCAGGGTTACGAGCAGTACTTC. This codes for CASSVSAGQGYEQYF.

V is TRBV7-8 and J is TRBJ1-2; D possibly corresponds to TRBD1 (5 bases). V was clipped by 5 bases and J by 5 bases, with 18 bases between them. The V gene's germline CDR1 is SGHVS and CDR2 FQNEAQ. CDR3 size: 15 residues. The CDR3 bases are TGTGCCAGCAGCCCGGGACGAACGAAATCATATGGCTACACCTTC. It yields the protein CASSPGRTKSYGYTF.

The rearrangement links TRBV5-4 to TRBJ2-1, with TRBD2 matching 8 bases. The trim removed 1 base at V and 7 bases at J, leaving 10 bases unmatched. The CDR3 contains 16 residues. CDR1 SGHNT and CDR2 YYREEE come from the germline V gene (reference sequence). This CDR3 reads CASSLSVAGQSNEQFF. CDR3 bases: TGTGCCAGCAGCTTGTCAGTAGCGGGGCAGTCGAATGAGCAGTTCTTC.

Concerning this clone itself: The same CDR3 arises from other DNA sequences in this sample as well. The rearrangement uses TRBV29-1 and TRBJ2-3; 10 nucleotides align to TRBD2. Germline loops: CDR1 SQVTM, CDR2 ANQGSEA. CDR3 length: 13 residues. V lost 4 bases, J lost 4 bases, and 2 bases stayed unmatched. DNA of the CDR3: TGCAGCGTTGGTCTAGCGGGAGCAGATACGCAGTATTTT. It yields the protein CSVGLAGADTQYF.

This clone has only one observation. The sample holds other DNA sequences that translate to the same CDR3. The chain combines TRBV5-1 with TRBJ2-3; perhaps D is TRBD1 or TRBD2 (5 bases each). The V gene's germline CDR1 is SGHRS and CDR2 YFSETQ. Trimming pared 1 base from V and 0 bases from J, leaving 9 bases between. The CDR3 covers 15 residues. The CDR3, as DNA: TGCGCCAGCAGCTTGTCGGGGCCAAGCACAGATACGCAGTATTTT. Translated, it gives CASSLSGPSTDTQYF.

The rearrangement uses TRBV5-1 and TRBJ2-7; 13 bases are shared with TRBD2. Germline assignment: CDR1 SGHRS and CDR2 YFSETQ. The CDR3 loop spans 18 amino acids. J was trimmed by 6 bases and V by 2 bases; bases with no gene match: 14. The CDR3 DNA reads TGCGCCAGCAGCTTTACTAGCGGGGGGGCCTATGGGTCCATCGAGCAGTACTTC. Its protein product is CASSFTSGGAYGSIEQYF.

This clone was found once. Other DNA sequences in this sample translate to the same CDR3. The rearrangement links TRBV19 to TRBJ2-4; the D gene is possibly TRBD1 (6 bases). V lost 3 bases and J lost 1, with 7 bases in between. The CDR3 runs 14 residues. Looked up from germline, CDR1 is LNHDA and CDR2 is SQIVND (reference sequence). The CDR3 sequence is CASSIQGAKNIQYF. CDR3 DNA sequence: TGTGCCAGTAGTATCCAGGGGGCCAAAAACATTCAGTACTTC.

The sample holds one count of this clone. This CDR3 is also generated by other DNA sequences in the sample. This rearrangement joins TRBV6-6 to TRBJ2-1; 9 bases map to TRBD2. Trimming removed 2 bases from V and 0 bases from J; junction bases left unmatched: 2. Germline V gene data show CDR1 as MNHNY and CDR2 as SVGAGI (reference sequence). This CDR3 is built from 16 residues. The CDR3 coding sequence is TGTGCCAGCAGTTACAGCGGGGGGAGCTCCTACAATGAGCAGTTCTTC. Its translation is CASSYSGGSSYNEQFF.

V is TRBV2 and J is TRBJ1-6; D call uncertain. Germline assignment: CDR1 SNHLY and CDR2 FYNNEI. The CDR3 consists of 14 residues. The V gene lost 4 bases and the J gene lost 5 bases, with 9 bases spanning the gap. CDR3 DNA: TGTGCCAGCAGTGTTCCGGCGAATAATTCACCCCTCCACTTT. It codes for CASSVPANNSPLHF.

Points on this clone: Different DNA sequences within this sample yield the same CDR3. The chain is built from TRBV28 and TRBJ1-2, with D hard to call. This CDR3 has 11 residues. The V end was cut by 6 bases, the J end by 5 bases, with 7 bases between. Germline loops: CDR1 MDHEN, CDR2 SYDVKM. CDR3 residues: CASSDLYGYTF. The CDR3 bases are TGTGCCAGCAGCGACTTATATGGCTACACCTTC.

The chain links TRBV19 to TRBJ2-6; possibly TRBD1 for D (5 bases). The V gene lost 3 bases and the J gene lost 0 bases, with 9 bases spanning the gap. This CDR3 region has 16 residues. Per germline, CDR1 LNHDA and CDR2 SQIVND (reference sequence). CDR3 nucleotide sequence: TGTGCCAGTAGTATTGGGGCGAACTCTGGGGCCAACGTCCTGACTTTC. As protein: CASSIGANSGANVLTF. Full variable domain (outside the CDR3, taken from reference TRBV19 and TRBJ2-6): DGGITQSPKYLFRKEGQNVTLSCEQNLNHDAMYWYRQDPGQGLRLIYYSQIVNDFQKGDIAEGYSVSREKKESFPLTVTSAQKNPTAFYLCASSIGANSGANVLTFGAGSRLTVL.

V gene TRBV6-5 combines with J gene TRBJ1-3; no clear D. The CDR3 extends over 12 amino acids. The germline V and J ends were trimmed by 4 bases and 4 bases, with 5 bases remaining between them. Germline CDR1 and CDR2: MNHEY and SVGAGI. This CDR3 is CASSSLGNTIYF. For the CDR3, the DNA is TGTGCCAGCAGTTCGCTAGGAAACACCATATATTTT.

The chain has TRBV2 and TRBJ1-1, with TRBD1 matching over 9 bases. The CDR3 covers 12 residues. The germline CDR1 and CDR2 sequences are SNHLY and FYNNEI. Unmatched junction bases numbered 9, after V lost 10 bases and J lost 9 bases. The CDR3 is CAMKMDRGKAFF. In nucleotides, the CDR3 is TGTGCCATGAAGATGGACAGGGGAAAAGCTTTCTTT.

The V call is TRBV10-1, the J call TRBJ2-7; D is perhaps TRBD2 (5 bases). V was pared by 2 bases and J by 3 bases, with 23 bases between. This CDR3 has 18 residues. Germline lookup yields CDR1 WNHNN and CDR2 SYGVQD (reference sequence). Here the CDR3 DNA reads TGCGCCAGCAGTGAGAATTCCCTCGCCGTTCGGGGAAGCTACGAGCAGTACTTC. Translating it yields CASSENSLAVRGSYEQYF.

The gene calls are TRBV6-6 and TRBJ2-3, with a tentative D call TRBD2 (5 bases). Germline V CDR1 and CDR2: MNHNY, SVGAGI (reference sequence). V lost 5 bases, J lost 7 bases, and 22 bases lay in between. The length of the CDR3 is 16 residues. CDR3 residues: CASSTRSSSGSYTQYF. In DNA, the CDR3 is TGTGCCAGCAGTACCCGATCCTCTTCGGGAAGTTATACGCAGTATTTT.

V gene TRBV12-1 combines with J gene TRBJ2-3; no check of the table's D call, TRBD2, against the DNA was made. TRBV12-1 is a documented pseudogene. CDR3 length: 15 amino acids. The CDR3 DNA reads TGTGCCAGCAGCTTTGGTATAGCCCGCACAGATACGCAGTATTTT. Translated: CASSFGIARTDTQYF.

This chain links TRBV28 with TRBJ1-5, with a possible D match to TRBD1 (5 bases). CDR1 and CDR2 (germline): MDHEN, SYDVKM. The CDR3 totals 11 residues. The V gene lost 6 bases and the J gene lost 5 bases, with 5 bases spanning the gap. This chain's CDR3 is CASRGDQPQHF. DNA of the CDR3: TGTGCCAGCAGGGGGGATCAGCCCCAGCATTTT.

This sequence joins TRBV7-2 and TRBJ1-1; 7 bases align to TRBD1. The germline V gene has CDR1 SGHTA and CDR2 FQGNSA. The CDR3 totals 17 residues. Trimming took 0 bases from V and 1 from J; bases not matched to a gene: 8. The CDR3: CASSLAIGDRRNTEAFF. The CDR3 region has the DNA TGTGCCAGCAGCTTAGCGATCGGGGACAGAAGGAACACTGAAGCTTTCTTT.

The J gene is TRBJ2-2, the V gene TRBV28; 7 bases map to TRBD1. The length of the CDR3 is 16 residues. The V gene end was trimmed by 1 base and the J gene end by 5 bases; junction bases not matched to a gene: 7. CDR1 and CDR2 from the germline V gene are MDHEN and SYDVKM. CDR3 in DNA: TGTGCCAGCAGTTTATCGACAGGGATCTTTACCGGGGAGCTGTTTTTT. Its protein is CASSLSTGIFTGELFF.

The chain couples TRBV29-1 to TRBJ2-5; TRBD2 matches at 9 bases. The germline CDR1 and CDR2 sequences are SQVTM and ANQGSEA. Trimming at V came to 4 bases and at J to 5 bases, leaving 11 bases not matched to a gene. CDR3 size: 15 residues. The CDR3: CSVVPSGAPGETQYF. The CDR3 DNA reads TGCAGCGTTGTGCCTAGCGGGGCGCCCGGGGAGACCCAGTACTTC.

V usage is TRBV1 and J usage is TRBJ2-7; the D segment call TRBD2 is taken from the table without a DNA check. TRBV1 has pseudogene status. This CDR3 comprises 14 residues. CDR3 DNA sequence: TGCACCAGCAGCGCCATCGCGGGGACGAGTCAGCAGTACTTC. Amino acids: CTSSAIAGTSQQYF.

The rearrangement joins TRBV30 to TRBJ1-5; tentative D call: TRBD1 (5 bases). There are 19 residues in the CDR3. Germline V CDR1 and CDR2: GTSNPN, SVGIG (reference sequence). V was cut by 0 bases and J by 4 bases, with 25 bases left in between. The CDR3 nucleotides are TGTGCCTGGAGTGTAGGGACGAAAGTTAAACAAGCGGGGAATCAGCCCCAGCATTTT. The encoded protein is CAWSVGTKVKQAGNQPQHF.

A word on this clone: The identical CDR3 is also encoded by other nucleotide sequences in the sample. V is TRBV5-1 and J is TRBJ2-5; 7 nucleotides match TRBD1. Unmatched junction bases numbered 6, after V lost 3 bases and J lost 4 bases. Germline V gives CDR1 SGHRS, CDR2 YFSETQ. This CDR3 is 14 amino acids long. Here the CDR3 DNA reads TGCGCCAGCAGCTCGGGACAGCCGGGAGAGACCCAGTACTTC. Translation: CASSSGQPGETQYF.

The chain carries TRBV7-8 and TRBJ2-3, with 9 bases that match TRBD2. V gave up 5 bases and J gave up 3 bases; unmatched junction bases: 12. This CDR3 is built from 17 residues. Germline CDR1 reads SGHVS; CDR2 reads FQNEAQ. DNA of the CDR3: TGTGCCAGCAGCCCCACTGGCCCAGCGGGGGGAACAGATACGCAGTATTTT. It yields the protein CASSPTGPAGGTDTQYF.

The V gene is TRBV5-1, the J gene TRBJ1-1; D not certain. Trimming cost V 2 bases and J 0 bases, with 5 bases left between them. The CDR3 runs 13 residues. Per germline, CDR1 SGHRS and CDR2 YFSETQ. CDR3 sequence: CASSFALNTEAFF. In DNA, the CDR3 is TGCGCCAGCAGCTTTGCCCTGAACACTGAAGCTTTCTTT.

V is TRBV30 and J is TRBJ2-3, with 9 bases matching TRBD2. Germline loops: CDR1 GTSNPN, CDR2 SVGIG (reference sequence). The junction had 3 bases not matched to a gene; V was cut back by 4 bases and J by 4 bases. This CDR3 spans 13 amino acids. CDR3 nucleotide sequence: TGTGCCTGGACTAGCGGGAACGCAGATACGCAGTATTTT. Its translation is CAWTSGNADTQYF.